Below, 12 T cell receptor beta chains from the same sample are listed, as sequenced in a study of spatial heterogeneity in lung cancer. Study conclusions and caveats: Tracking of tumor mutation counts was seen in expanded intratumoral alpha and beta TCR counts.

The antigens for these receptors are not known. TCRdb re-called the 5' RACE reads through MiXCR, storing one row per CDR3 protein. The repertoire includes thousands of distinct CDR3 sequences, less than 1.5% of them detected once, and roughly a tenth sits in the top ten. Noted time point: sample taken at primary tumor resection. The sample here was lung tumor tissue, taken at surgery. These receptors were obtained from a male donor with early-stage non-small cell lung cancer.

This clonotype was observed many times. This chain links TRBV2 with TRBJ2-6; D uncertain. The ends were cut back, 4 bases at V and 1 base at J, with 5 bases in the middle. The CDR3 extends over 14 amino acids. The germline V gene encodes CDR1 SNHLY and CDR2 FYNNEI. CDR3 in DNA: TGTGCCAGCAGTGGTACTTCTGGGGCCAACGTCCTGACTTTC. It translates to CASSGTSGANVLTF.

By proportion, this clonotype is medium-sized (0.01 to 0.1%). The CDR3 region has the DNA TGTGCCAGCAGCGTCCAGGAAAACTATGGCTACACCTTC. Translated: CASSVQENYGYTF. The chain carries TRBV9 and TRBJ1-2; D is uncertain. The CDR3 runs 13 residues. V was cut by 2 bases and J by 2 bases, with 7 bases left in between. Germline values: CDR1 SGDLS, CDR2 YYNGEE.

This clonotype is medium-sized in the sample. This rearrangement joins TRBV7-2 to TRBJ2-1; 8 nucleotides match TRBD1. V was pared by 2 bases and J by 8 bases, with 11 bases of the junction left unmatched. This CDR3 is built from 16 residues. From germline, CDR1 is SGHTA and CDR2 FQGNSA. CDR3: CASSLQPGQGGHEQFF. The CDR3 DNA reads as TGTGCCAGCAGCTTACAACCCGGACAGGGTGGGCATGAGCAGTTCTTC.

This clonotype was recorded at least ten times. The V call is TRBV20-1, the J call TRBJ1-2, with D unresolved. Germline V lookup: CDR1 DFQATT, CDR2 SNEGSKA (reference sequence). The CDR3 contains 13 residues. The ends were cut back, 0 bases at V and 7 bases at J, with 12 bases in the middle. The chain's CDR3 is CSARDFSRFGYTF. CDR3 bases: TGCAGTGCTAGAGATTTTTCTCGGTTTGGCTACACCTTC.

This clonotype is labeled medium-sized. The chain uses TRBV6-6 and TRBJ1-1; no reliable D call. The CDR3 is 12 residues long. Deletions cut 6 bases from V and 11 bases from J, with 16 bases between. The V gene's germline CDR1 is MNHNY and CDR2 SVGAGI (reference sequence). CDR3 in DNA: TGTGCCAGCAGCCTCGACGGACTGAGGGCTTTCTTT. It is translated as CASSLDGLRAFF.

By proportion, this clonotype is medium-sized (0.01 to 0.1%). This chain connects TRBV5-6 to TRBJ2-5; maybe TRBD2 (5 bases). Trimming took 4 bases from V and 2 from J, leaving 12 bases between them. The germline CDR1 and CDR2 sequences are SGHDT and YYEEEE. The CDR3 is 14 amino acids. The CDR3 DNA reads TGTGCCAGCAGCCGGAGGACCTATCAAGAGACCCAGTACTTC. The encoded protein is CASSRRTYQETQYF. The whole variable domain, filled in from reference TRBV5-6 and TRBJ2-5, reads DAGVTQSPTHLIKTRGQQVTLRCSPKSGHDTVSWYQQALGQGPQFIFQYYEEEERQRGNFPDRFSGHQFPNYSSELNVNALLLGDSALYLCASSRRTYQETQYFGPGTRLLVL.

This clonotype qualifies as medium-sized. The chain employs TRBV12-3 or TRBV12-4 and TRBJ1-5; D gene unclear. This CDR3 comprises 14 residues. The V end lost 3 bases, the J end lost 4 bases, and 10 bases lay between the germline ends. In DNA form, the CDR3 reads TGTGCCAGCAGTTTTGGCCGGGTTAATCAGCCCCAGCATTTT. Residues: CASSFGRVNQPQHF.

Within the sample, this clonotype is medium-sized. This chain uses TRBV20-1 with TRBJ1-4; 9 bases agree with TRBD1. This CDR3 is built from 13 residues. Germline CDR1 and CDR2: DFQATT and SNEGSKA (reference sequence). With V trimmed by 6 bases and J by 8 bases, 7 bases remained unmatched. The CDR3 sequence: CSARDRAVEKLFF. The CDR3 nucleotides are TGCAGTGCGAGGGACAGGGCAGTCGAAAAACTGTTTTTT.

Within the sample, this clonotype is medium-sized (0.01 to 0.1%). The chain carries TRBV6-2 or TRBV6-3 and TRBJ2-5, with D possibly matching TRBD2 (6 bases). Germline CDR1 MNHEY, CDR2 SVGEGT. The CDR3 extends over 14 amino acids. V was trimmed by 8 bases and J by 4 bases, leaving 17 bases between them. In nucleotides, the CDR3 is TGTGCCAGCTCGGTTCCGGGACTGAGAGAGACCCAGTACTTC. Translation: CASSVPGLRETQYF.

This clonotype is termed medium-sized (0.01 to 0.1%). The gene calls are TRBV13 and TRBJ2-1; D possibly uses TRBD1 or TRBD2 (5 bases each). Trimming stripped 4 bases from V and 7 bases from J, with 11 bases between. CDR1 PRHDT and CDR2 FYEKMQ come from the germline V gene (reference sequence). The CDR3 consists of 13 residues. CDR3: CASSSGTGNEQFF. Here the CDR3 DNA reads TGTGCCAGCAGCTCCGGGACGGGGAATGAGCAGTTCTTC. The full variable domain, rest sourced from reference TRBV13 and TRBJ2-1, is AAGVIQSPRHLIKEKRETATLKCYPIPRHDTVYWYQQGPGQDPQFLISFYEKMQSDKGSIPDRFSAQQFSDYHSELNMSSLELGDSALYFCASSSGTGNEQFFGPGTRLTVL.

In its sample, this clonotype ranks as medium-sized. The chain links TRBV6-1 to TRBJ1-2; no clear D gene. Germline V gene data show CDR1 as MNHNS and CDR2 as SASEGT. The germline V and J ends were trimmed by 4 bases and 10 bases, with 7 bases remaining between them. The CDR3 is 10 residues long. CDR3 amino acids: CASSGAYYTF. DNA of the CDR3: TGTGCCAGCAGTGGTGCCTACTACACCTTC.

This clonotype is classed as medium-sized (0.01 to 0.1%). The chain uses TRBV5-5 and TRBJ2-1, with 8 bases aligning to TRBD2. The CDR3 contains 16 residues. Germline assignment: CDR1 SGHKS and CDR2 YYEKEE (reference sequence). The ends lost 0 bases at V and 4 bases at J; junction bases unmatched: 6. The CDR3 coding sequence is TGTGCCAGCAGCTTGGCCCTTGCGGGGGGTTACAATGAGCAGTTCTTC. It specifies CASSLALAGGYNEQFF.